A single sample gave rise to the 30 T cell receptor beta chains below, sequenced in a study of PD-L1 blockade in urothelial cancer. This table comes from immunoSEQ multiplex PCR, and its TCRdb copy is limited to in-frame clones, with some not included. This table holds some 25,000 clones, roughly 84% found once. The starting material was PBMCs, obtained around atezolizumab (anti-PD-L1) treatment. The receptors were sampled from a man between 70 and 80 years old with urothelial cancer.

The chain recombines TRBV19 with TRBJ2-2, with 9 bases aligning to TRBD2. Germline values: CDR1 LNHDA, CDR2 SQIVND (reference sequence). Trimming took 3 bases from V and 9 from J; bases not matched to a gene: 11. The CDR3 has 16 residues. The CDR3 is CASSITPSGVTRELFF. The CDR3 DNA reads TGTGCCAGTAGTATTACCCCTAGCGGGGTAACCAGGGAGCTGTTTTTT. Full variable domain (remainder filled in from reference TRBV19 and TRBJ2-2): DGGITQSPKYLFRKEGQNVTLSCEQNLNHDAMYWYRQDPGQGLRLIYYSQIVNDFQKGDIAEGYSVSREKKESFPLTVTSAQKNPTAFYLCASSITPSGVTRELFFGEGSRLTVL.

J is TRBJ1-5 and V is TRBV19; 7 bases are shared with TRBD1. V lost 5 bases and J lost 3; bases outside the gene matches: 4. Germline lookup yields CDR1 LNHDA and CDR2 SQIVND (reference sequence). The CDR3 consists of 14 residues. The CDR3 loop reads CASSAQGPNQPQHF. The CDR3 DNA reads as TGTGCCAGTAGTGCACAGGGGCCCAATCAGCCCCAGCATTTT.

The rearrangement joins TRBV10-3 to TRBJ1-1; no reliable D call. The CDR3 totals 13 residues. The V end was cut by 4 bases, the J end by 2 bases, with 8 bases between. Germline CDR1 is ENHRY and CDR2 is SYGVKD. CDR3 coding DNA: TGTGCCATCAGTGTTGCAGGAAACACTGAAGCTTTCTTT. The encoded protein is CAISVAGNTEAFF.

The chain has TRBV30 and TRBJ1-3, with D uncertain. The V and J ends lost 5 bases and 3 bases respectively, with 17 bases between them. The germline V gene has CDR1 GTSNPN and CDR2 SVGIG (reference sequence). This CDR3 is 15 amino acids long. The CDR3 DNA reads as TGTGCCTGGGCCCCCGGGGATTTGGATGGAAACACCATATATTTT. It encodes CAWAPGDLDGNTIYF.

The CDR3 coding sequence is TGTGCCAGCAGTCCACTGACAGGGGGTGACCAGCCCCAGCATTTT. Translation: CASSPLTGGDQPQHF. V gene TRBV27 combines with J gene TRBJ1-5; 9 bases are shared with TRBD1. The CDR3 consists of 15 residues. Trimming removed 5 bases from V and 7 bases from J; junction bases left unmatched: 9. The germline V gene encodes CDR1 MNHEY and CDR2 SMNVEV (reference sequence).

The chain has TRBV7-3 and TRBJ2-3; TRBD2 matches 8 bases. V was pared by 2 bases and J by 2 bases, with 6 bases of the junction left unmatched. The CDR3 runs 16 residues. CDR1 and CDR2 from the germline V gene are SGHTA and FQGTGA. In nucleotides, the CDR3 is TGTGCCAGCAGCTTAGGCCCAGCGGGAGTCACAGATACGCAGTATTTT. Protein sequence: CASSLGPAGVTDTQYF.

The chain uses TRBV7-2 and TRBJ1-2; D call uncertain. CDR1 is SGHTA and CDR2 is FQGNSA in the germline V gene. The CDR3 is 16 residues long. The V end lost 5 bases, the J end lost 3 bases, and 19 bases lay between the germline ends. The CDR3 DNA sequence: TGTGCCAGCAGCCTAGGACTTGGCGAGGTGGACTATGGCTACACCTTC. This encodes CASSLGLGEVDYGYTF.

The V gene is TRBV15, the J gene TRBJ1-1; D is unresolved. Trimming removed 0 bases from V and 7 bases from J, with 9 bases in between. The germline V gene encodes CDR1 LNHNV and CDR2 YYDKDF (reference sequence). This CDR3 spans 13 amino acids. DNA of the CDR3: TGTGCCACCAGCAGAGATCTGGGCAGTGAAGCTTTCTTT. Its translation is CATSRDLGSEAFF.

The sample holds a few counts of this clone. The chain carries TRBV19 and TRBJ1-5; D is perhaps TRBD1 (6 bases). CDR1 and CDR2 from the germline V gene are LNHDA and SQIVND (reference sequence). The CDR3 runs to 12 residues. The ends were cut back, 2 bases at V and 10 bases at J, with 9 bases in the middle. This CDR3 reads CASSIPQGPQHF. Written as DNA, the CDR3 is TGTGCCAGTAGTATACCACAGGGACCCCAGCATTTT.

V usage is TRBV7-9 and J usage is TRBJ2-5, with a tentative D call TRBD1 (5 bases). CDR1 and CDR2 from the germline V gene are SEHNR and FQNEAQ (reference sequence). V lost 1 base and J 6 bases, leaving 9 bases between the germline ends. The CDR3 has 13 residues. For the CDR3, the DNA is TGTGCCAGCAGCTTAGTGACAGACCAGACCCAGTACTTC. It translates to CASSLVTDQTQYF.

This clone occurred a few times. CDR3 region: CASSLIPRDGANVLTF. CDR3 bases: TGCGCCAGCAGCTTAATTCCCAGGGATGGGGCCAACGTCCTGACTTTC. The chain recombines TRBV5-1 with TRBJ2-6; perhaps TRBD1 as D (5 bases). Looked up from germline, CDR1 is SGHRS and CDR2 is YFSETQ. The CDR3 totals 16 residues. V shed 2 bases and J shed 3 bases, with 12 bases lying between them.

This chain uses TRBV7-3 with TRBJ2-6; 9 positions agree with TRBD1. J lost 0 bases, V lost 5 bases, and 8 bases had no gene match. The CDR3 runs to 18 residues. Germline V lookup: CDR1 SGHTA, CDR2 FQGTGA. CDR3 DNA sequence: TGTGCCAGCAGCCCCGGGACAGGGCTTAACTCTGGGGCCAACGTCCTGACTTTC. It translates to CASSPGTGLNSGANVLTF.

The V call is TRBV30, the J call TRBJ2-7; TRBD2 might be the D (6 bases). V shed 1 base and J shed 4 bases, with 20 bases lying between them. This CDR3 comprises 16 residues. Germline V gene lookup returns CDR1 GTSNPN and CDR2 SVGIG (reference sequence). The CDR3 loop reads CAWSGGSGDYIYEQYF. The CDR3 nucleotides are TGTGCCTGGAGTGGCGGGTCGGGGGATTATATATACGAGCAGTACTTC.

V is TRBV6-4 and J is TRBJ2-3; 14 bases align to TRBD2. The V and J ends lost 6 bases and 9 bases, in that order; junction bases with no gene match: 8. Germline V gene data show CDR1 as MRHNA and CDR2 as SNTAGT. The CDR3 contains 15 residues. The CDR3 spells CASSPGTSGRGTQYF. CDR3 DNA: TGTGCCAGCAGCCCCGGGACTAGCGGGAGAGGGACGCAGTATTTT.

This clone was detected a few times. The chain recombines TRBV5-4 with TRBJ1-1; TRBD1 matches at 11 bases. V gave up 4 bases and J gave up 0 bases; unmatched junction bases: 5. From germline, CDR1 is SGHNT and CDR2 YYREEE (reference sequence). The CDR3 sequence is 16 residues long. The CDR3 DNA sequence: TGTGCCAGCAGCAGGGACAGGGGGGTAGTGAACACTGAAGCTTTCTTT. Residues: CASSRDRGVVNTEAFF.

The chain has TRBV6-5 and TRBJ2-5; 7 nucleotides match TRBD2. After removal of 6 bases from V and 3 bases from J, the junction contained 10 bases not matched to a gene. The germline gives CDR1 MNHEY, CDR2 SVGAGI. The CDR3 loop spans 15 amino acids. The CDR3 reads CASRGSGAGEETQYF. CDR3 nucleotides: TGTGCCAGCAGGGGGTCTGGGGCGGGGGAAGAGACCCAGTACTTC.

The chain carries TRBV2 and TRBJ2-1; 15 bases agree with TRBD2. The trim removed 2 bases at V and 6 bases at J, leaving 5 bases unmatched. This CDR3 comprises 17 residues. Germline V gives CDR1 SNHLY, CDR2 FYNNEI. The CDR3 DNA reads as TGTGCCAGCAGTGAAACGGGACTAGCGGGAGGAAGCAATGAGCAGTTCTTC. The encoded protein is CASSETGLAGGSNEQFF.

This chain connects TRBV19 to TRBJ2-2; TRBD2 matches at 14 bases. From germline, CDR1 is LNHDA and CDR2 SQIVND (reference sequence). Trimming at V came to 5 bases and at J to 2 bases, leaving 10 bases not matched to a gene. This CDR3 comprises 19 residues. Written as DNA, the CDR3 is TGTGCCAGTAGTGCAGGACTAGCGGGAGGACAACTAAACACCGGGGAGCTGTTTTTT. Protein product: CASSAGLAGGQLNTGELFF.

The rearrangement links TRBV18 to TRBJ1-3; perhaps TRBD1 as D (5 bases). The ends were cut back, 4 bases at V and 4 bases at J, with 17 bases in the middle. CDR1 KGHSH and CDR2 LQKENI come from the germline V gene. The length of the CDR3 is 16 residues. The CDR3 bases are TGTGCCAGCTCACAAATTGGGACTGGGATCGGAAACACCATATATTTT. This gives the protein CASSQIGTGIGNTIYF.

J is TRBJ2-5 and V is TRBV13; tentatively, D is TRBD2 (7 bases). This CDR3 contains 14 residues. In germline, CDR1 is PRHDT, CDR2 FYEKMQ (reference sequence). V was clipped by 6 bases and J by 1 base, with 12 bases between them. CDR3 nucleotide sequence: TGTGCCAGCAGTTTTGGGGGGGCCCAAGAGACCCAGTACTTC. Protein sequence: CASSFGGAQETQYF.

This chain joins TRBV27 and TRBJ2-3; 8 positions match TRBD2. The CDR3 contains 16 residues. CDR1 and CDR2 from the germline V gene are MNHEY and SMNVEV (reference sequence). Trimming took 0 bases from V and 2 from J; bases not matched to a gene: 4. The CDR3: CASSLSSGSFTDTQYF. In nucleotides, the CDR3 is TGTGCCAGCAGTTTATCCAGCGGGAGTTTCACAGATACGCAGTATTTT.

The chain is built from TRBV28 and TRBJ2-7; 7 bases map to TRBD2. The CDR3 spans 13 residues. Germline CDR1 is MDHEN and CDR2 is SYDVKM. After removal of 7 bases from V and 5 bases from J, the junction contained 8 bases not matched to a gene. CDR3 amino acids: CASTLGRGHEQYF. For the CDR3, the DNA is TGTGCCAGCACCTTGGGGAGGGGCCACGAGCAGTACTTC.

The chain is built from TRBV28 and TRBJ1-3, with TRBD1 identical over 10 bases. The CDR3 is 15 residues long. CDR1 is MDHEN and CDR2 is SYDVKM in the germline V gene. The trim removed 5 bases at V and 2 bases at J, leaving 3 bases unmatched. Written as DNA, the CDR3 is TGTGCCAGCAGTACGACAGGGGGCCCTGGAAACACCATATATTTT. Its translation is CASSTTGGPGNTIYF.

The CDR3 DNA reads as TGTGCCAGTAGTAACCCCGGGACTAGATACGAGCAGTACTTC. Translated, it gives CASSNPGTRYEQYF. The rearrangement links TRBV19 to TRBJ2-7; the match to TRBD2 covers 8 bases. Germline CDR1 and CDR2: LNHDA and SQIVND (reference sequence). This CDR3 is 14 amino acids long. J lost 4 bases, V lost 4 bases, and 6 bases had no gene match.

The chain joins TRBV5-1 to TRBJ1-1; no firm D call. The CDR3 totals 15 residues. The germline V gene encodes CDR1 SGHRS and CDR2 YFSETQ. Deletions cut 0 bases from V and 0 bases from J, with 9 bases between. This CDR3 reads CASSLVSEMNTEAFF. DNA for the CDR3: TGCGCCAGCAGCTTGGTTTCGGAGATGAACACTGAAGCTTTCTTT.

The chain uses TRBV7-9 and TRBJ2-3; D uncertain. Trimming removed 3 bases at V and 0 bases at J, with 4 bases between. Germline values: CDR1 SEHNR, CDR2 FQNEAQ (reference sequence). The CDR3 contains 13 residues. The CDR3, as DNA: TGTGCCAGCAGCTTTATTAGCACAGATACGCAGTATTTT. This gives the protein CASSFISTDTQYF.

The chain joins TRBV19 to TRBJ2-1; a possible D gene is TRBD2 (6 bases). Trimming took off 3 bases at V and 3 bases at J, with 12 bases between the two ends. The CDR3 extends over 15 amino acids. Looked up from germline, CDR1 is LNHDA and CDR2 is SQIVND (reference sequence). The CDR3 loop is CASSIGGSLYNEQFF. The CDR3, as DNA: TGTGCCAGTAGTATCGGAGGGAGCCTCTACAATGAGCAGTTCTTC.

V and J are TRBV11-2 and TRBJ2-3; D is undetermined. CDR3 length: 14 amino acids. The V end was cut by 1 base, the J end by 4 bases, with 9 bases between. Germline loops: CDR1 SGHAT, CDR2 FQNNGV. CDR3 coding DNA: TGTGCCAGCAGCTTAGCTAGACTCCCAGATACGCAGTATTTT. It translates to CASSLARLPDTQYF.

The genes are TRBV6-1 and TRBJ2-1; TRBD2 is a possible D gene (6 bases). Germline V gene data show CDR1 as MNHNS and CDR2 as SASEGT. CDR3 length: 15 amino acids. Trimming cost V 6 bases and J 7 bases, with 19 bases left between them. CDR3 DNA: TGTGCCAGCAGACTTAATTTGGGGGGACTGAATGAGCAGTTCTTC. Translation: CASRLNLGGLNEQFF.

This chain connects TRBV18 to TRBJ2-1; 8 positions match TRBD1. Trimming removed 5 bases from V and 6 bases from J; junction bases left unmatched: 12. The CDR3 sequence is 16 residues long. CDR1 is KGHSH, CDR2 LQKENI, per germline. The CDR3 nucleotides are TGTGCCAGCTCATCCCCTTCTCCCGGACAGGGCAATGAGCAGTTCTTC. Protein product: CASSSPSPGQGNEQFF.